This TCR beta chain emerged from a study of early T cells in non-severe SARS-CoV-2 infection. Study summary: Sequencing used unsorted whole-blood bulk RNA, so chains lack pairing.

Individual cDNA molecules received unique molecular identifiers during library preparation. TCRdb re-analysed the 5' RACE reads in MiXCR, keeping a single row per CDR3 protein. The sample holds around 68,000 distinct CDR3 sequences; approximately 6.1% are singletons and the top ten take around 3.3%. Concerning this clonotype itself: The target antigen is unknown.

The CDR3 has 18 amino acids. Trimming cost V 0 bases and J 5 bases; bases outside gene matches: 15. CDR1 and CDR2 from the germline V gene are MNHNY and SVGAGI (reference sequence). Study-level points and caveats: The VDJdb matching leaned toward anti-spike CD8 responses and overlooked private and CD4 specificities.

The chain employs TRBV6-6 and TRBJ1-1; 7 nucleotides agree with TRBD1. The receptor was isolated from an adult who was a healthcare worker with PCR-confirmed SARS-CoV-2 infection or an uninfected control (not recorded which). This specimen was whole blood, taken at baseline. The CDR3 nucleotides read TGTGCCAGCAGTTACTCTCGAGGGACAGACCCTAGAAGGACTGAAGCTTTCTTT. Its translation: CASSYSRGTDPRRTEAFF.